Each of the 3 T cell receptor beta chains below was sequenced from the same sample in a study of TIL therapy for anti-PD-1-resistant metastatic lung cancer. Time point meaning: pre-treatment sample, taken before nivolumab and TIL therapy. The immunoSEQ assay was v3. Repertoires were generated with immunoSEQ multiplex PCR, while TCRdb's copy carries only in-frame clones and drops some. The sample has some 52,000 clones, approximately 79% seen once; the top ten hold 4% to 6%. The sequencing here drew on blood, taken at baseline. These receptor sequences come from a woman aged 30-85 years with non-small cell lung cancer.

This clone was observed a handful of times. V gene TRBV2 combines with J gene TRBJ1-2; a possible D gene is TRBD1 (6 bases). V gave up 7 bases and J gave up 0 bases, with 18 bases separating them. CDR1 and CDR2 (germline): SNHLY, FYNNEI. This CDR3 comprises 16 residues. The CDR3 protein is CASILLAGTTNYGYTF. The CDR3 bases are TGTGCCAGCATCCTTTTAGCCGGGACAACTAACTATGGCTACACCTTC.

This clone is a singleton in its sample. The chain carries TRBV5-1 and TRBJ2-3, with D maybe TRBD2 (6 bases). Trimming stripped 9 bases from V and 0 bases from J, with 14 bases between. CDR1 is SGHRS, CDR2 YFSETQ, per germline. CDR3 length: 14 amino acids. CDR3 residues: CATTWGESTDTQYF. In DNA, the CDR3 is TGCGCCACCACCTGGGGGGAAAGCACAGATACGCAGTATTTT.

J is TRBJ1-1 and V is TRBV4-1; tentative D call: TRBD1 (5 bases). V dropped 4 bases and J dropped 2 bases, with 14 bases sitting between them. Germline V gene data show CDR1 as MGHRA and CDR2 as YSYEKL. The CDR3 totals 15 residues. The chain's CDR3 is CASSRGSGDNTEAFF. The DNA of the CDR3 is TGCGCCAGCAGCCGGGGGTCCGGGGATAACACTGAAGCTTTCTTT.